The 24 T cell receptor beta chains in this list originate from one sample, sequenced in a study of cytomegalovirus exposure and HLA in healthy donors. A multiplex PCR was run with 60 Vbeta primers and 13 Jbeta primers. TCRdb's copy holds only in-frame clones and misses some; the assay was immunoSEQ multiplex PCR. The table has 60,000 to 70,000 clones, over 75% seen once; the top ten hold less than 5%. Material for sequencing was PBMCs. The receptor source for this set is a woman aged 25 to 39 in good health and CMV-seronegative.

V usage is TRBV6-4 and J usage is TRBJ2-1; no firm D call. This CDR3 comprises 14 residues. V lost 5 bases, J lost 6 bases, and 14 bases lay in between. Per germline, CDR1 MRHNA and CDR2 SNTAGT. The CDR3 loop reads CASSLQALGNEQFF. The DNA for the CDR3 is TGTGCCAGCAGTCTTCAAGCTCTAGGCAATGAGCAGTTCTTC.

Notes on this clone: The CDR3 does not close with the conserved phenylalanine or tryptophan, likely indicating a read error. The V gene is TRBV30, the J gene TRBJ2-2; D remains ambiguous. This CDR3 comprises 10 residues. Germline loops: CDR1 GTSNPN, CDR2 SVGIG (reference sequence). For the CDR3, the DNA is TGTGCCTGGAACCCCGGGGAGCTGTTTGTT. It specifies CAWNPGELFV.

The V and J genes are TRBV7-2 and TRBJ2-7; 12 bases fit TRBD2. This CDR3 comprises 15 residues. V trimming: 1 base; J trimming: 6 bases; junction bases outside the gene matches: 4. Germline CDR1 is SGHTA and CDR2 is FQGNSA. CDR3 in amino acids: CASSLVTSGRREQYF. CDR3 DNA sequence: TGTGCCAGCAGCTTAGTAACTAGCGGGAGGCGCGAGCAGTACTTC.

The J gene is TRBJ2-1, the V gene TRBV30; TRBD2 matches at 13 bases. The V segment lost 2 bases and the J segment 6 bases; nucleotides outside the gene matches: 7. The CDR3 contains 16 residues. CDR1 GTSNPN and CDR2 SVGIG come from the germline V gene (reference sequence). The CDR3 spells CAWSSDGTSGINEQFF. The CDR3 bases are TGTGCCTGGAGTTCGGACGGGACTAGCGGGATCAATGAGCAGTTCTTC.

This chain uses TRBV30 with TRBJ1-1, with 7 bases that match TRBD1. The CDR3 has 12 residues. Germline-derived CDR1 and CDR2 are GTSNPN and SVGIG (reference sequence). V shed 4 bases, J shed 1 base, and the junction held 0 bases outside the gene matches. The CDR3 DNA follows: TGTGCCTGGAACAGGGGGAACACTGAAGCTTTCTTT. Its translation: CAWNRGNTEAFF.

The rearrangement uses TRBV28 and TRBJ2-7, with 12 nucleotides matching TRBD2. CDR3 length: 16 amino acids. V shed 0 bases, J shed 9 bases, and the junction held 9 bases outside the gene matches. Germline-derived CDR1 and CDR2 are MDHEN and SYDVKM. CDR3: CASSLWASGGAGGQYF. The CDR3, as DNA: TGTGCCAGCAGTTTATGGGCTAGCGGGGGGGCCGGAGGGCAGTACTTC.

The chain recombines TRBV5-4 with TRBJ2-1; tentative D call: TRBD1 (8 bases). V lost 1 base and J lost 7, with 15 bases in between. CDR3 length equals 15 residues. The germline V gene encodes CDR1 SGHNT and CDR2 YYREEE (reference sequence). Here the CDR3 reads CASSLRTGGGNEQFF. Written as DNA, the CDR3 is TGTGCCAGCAGCTTGCGAACAGGGGGGGGGAATGAGCAGTTCTTC.

By sample share, this clone is medium-sized. The chain recombines TRBV4-3 with TRBJ2-7; 11 bases agree with TRBD2. Looked up from germline, CDR1 is LGHNA and CDR2 is YSLEER. The ends lost 2 bases at V and 4 bases at J; junction bases unmatched: 4. The CDR3 extends over 15 amino acids. The CDR3 region is CASSQTSGGPYEQYF. CDR3 bases: TGCGCCAGCAGCCAAACTAGCGGGGGTCCTTACGAGCAGTACTTC.

The chain couples TRBV30 to TRBJ2-5; TRBD2 matches at 13 bases. V shed 1 base, J shed 5 bases, and the junction held 4 bases outside the gene matches. The CDR3 is made up of 15 amino acids. Germline V gene data show CDR1 as GTSNPN and CDR2 as SVGIG (reference sequence). The CDR3, as DNA: TGTGCCTGGAGTGAAGGACTAGCGGGAGTGGAGACCCAGTACTTC. Translation gives CAWSEGLAGVETQYF.

The gene calls are TRBV4-3 and TRBJ1-3; TRBD1 matches at 7 bases. Germline V lookup: CDR1 LGHNA, CDR2 YSLEER. V trimming: 0 bases; J trimming: 2 bases; junction bases outside the gene matches: 10. The CDR3 sequence is 18 residues long. The CDR3 reads CASSQDDRVLYAGNTIYF. The DNA of the CDR3 is TGCGCCAGCAGCCAAGACGACAGGGTATTGTATGCTGGAAACACCATATATTTT.

The rearrangement joins TRBV10-1 to TRBJ2-7; 12 bases are shared with TRBD2. Germline V gene data show CDR1 as WNHNN and CDR2 as SYGVQD (reference sequence). V trimming: 3 bases; J trimming: 3 bases; junction bases outside the gene matches: 3. This CDR3 has 15 amino acids. CDR3 sequence reads: CASSDRLAGVYEQYF. The CDR3, as DNA: TGCGCCAGCAGTGACCGACTAGCGGGAGTCTACGAGCAGTACTTC.

The chain combines TRBV2 with TRBJ2-2; D might be TRBD2 (5 bases). This CDR3 contains 16 residues. The ends were cut back, 6 bases at V and 6 bases at J, with 20 bases in the middle. Germline lookup yields CDR1 SNHLY and CDR2 FYNNEI. The CDR3 protein is CASSKRRVERSGELFF. For the CDR3, the DNA is TGTGCCAGCAGCAAGCGGCGGGTAGAGAGGTCCGGGGAGCTGTTTTTT.

The rearrangement joins TRBV11-2 to TRBJ1-2; perhaps TRBD1 as D (6 bases). The CDR3 runs 16 residues. The germline V gene encodes CDR1 SGHAT and CDR2 FQNNGV. V was clipped by 6 bases and J by 2 bases, with 19 bases between them. The chain's CDR3 is CASRRIQGSINYGYTF. In nucleotides, the CDR3 is TGTGCCAGCAGGAGAATACAGGGATCGATAAACTATGGCTACACCTTC.

The chain recombines TRBV27 with TRBJ1-1; 9 bases fit TRBD1. With 5 bases clipped from V and 4 bases from J, the junction kept 5 bases outside the gene matches. The CDR3 has 14 residues. The V gene's germline CDR1 is MNHEY and CDR2 SMNVEV (reference sequence). This chain's CDR3 is CASSLQGASTEAFF. CDR3 nucleotide sequence: TGTGCCAGCAGTCTACAGGGGGCGAGCACTGAAGCTTTCTTT.

The gene calls are TRBV25-1 and TRBJ2-1; 9 bases are shared with TRBD1. After removal of 10 bases from V and 6 bases from J, the junction contained 13 bases not matched to a gene. CDR1 is MGHDK, CDR2 SYGVNS, per germline. This CDR3 is 15 amino acids long. CDR3 sequence reads: CATGTAGQGTNEQFF. The CDR3 DNA is TGTGCCACCGGAACGGCGGGACAGGGAACCAATGAGCAGTTCTTC.

The chain links TRBV6-5 to TRBJ2-3, with TRBD2 as a possible D gene (5 bases). From germline, CDR1 is MNHEY and CDR2 SVGAGI. Between the trimmed V and J ends, which lost 2 bases and 6 bases, there was a span of 6 bases. The CDR3 has 12 residues. This CDR3 is CASSYPGDTQYF. The CDR3 bases are TGTGCCAGCAGTTACCCGGGGGATACGCAGTATTTT.

The CDR3 sequence: CASSLNRGGGEAFF. CDR3 nucleotide sequence: TGTGCCAGCAGCCTTAACCGCGGCGGGGGGGAAGCTTTCTTT. The V and J genes are TRBV7-8 and TRBJ1-1, with TRBD1 as a possible D gene (5 bases). The CDR3 runs to 14 residues. CDR1 is SGHVS and CDR2 is FQNEAQ in the germline V gene. V was pared by 5 bases and J by 8 bases, with 18 bases between.

This sequence joins TRBV4-1 and TRBJ1-2; 7 nucleotides agree with TRBD1. The CDR3 covers 17 residues. Germline V CDR1 and CDR2: MGHRA, YSYEKL. V lost 0 bases to trimming and J lost 4 bases; unmatched junction nucleotides: 11. The CDR3 loop reads CASSQDRLTGRGYGYTF. The CDR3 region has the DNA TGCGCCAGCAGCCAAGATAGGTTGACAGGGCGGGGCTATGGCTACACCTTC.

The J gene is TRBJ1-1, the V gene TRBV11-3; D is perhaps TRBD1 (5 bases). Germline loops: CDR1 SGHNT, CDR2 YENEEA. Trimming shortened V by 2 bases and J by 6 bases, and 19 bases separated the two germline ends. The CDR3 spans 16 residues. The CDR3 nucleotides are TGTGCCAGCAGCTTAAGGGGCGGGAGCCGTTCCGCTGAAGCTTTCTTT. It translates to CASSLRGGSRSAEAFF.

This rearrangement joins TRBV30 to TRBJ2-1, with TRBD1 identical over 7 bases. This CDR3 comprises 13 residues. V lost 5 bases to trimming and J lost 4 bases; unmatched junction nucleotides: 5. The V gene's germline CDR1 is GTSNPN and CDR2 SVGIG (reference sequence). In DNA, the CDR3 is TGTGCCTGGGACAGGGAAGGATACAATGAGCAGTTCTTC. Translating gives CAWDREGYNEQFF.

V is TRBV7-9 and J is TRBJ2-7; D is ambiguous. Looked up from germline, CDR1 is SEHNR and CDR2 is FQNEAQ (reference sequence). This CDR3 comprises 14 residues. V lost 1 base and J lost 0, with 7 bases in between. The CDR3, as DNA: TGTGCCAGCAGCTTAGGAGAGAGCTCCTACGAGCAGTACTTC. This codes for CASSLGESSYEQYF.

The chain joins TRBV6-6 to TRBJ2-7; D possibly corresponds to TRBD1 (5 bases). V lost 0 bases, J lost 3 bases, and 9 bases lay in between. Germline-derived CDR1 and CDR2 are MNHNY and SVGAGI (reference sequence). This CDR3 is built from 14 residues. In DNA form, the CDR3 reads TGTGCCAGCAGTTACTCGGACACTTTCTACGAGCAGTACTTC. Its translation: CASSYSDTFYEQYF.

V and J are TRBV11-2 and TRBJ2-7; 11 bases agree with TRBD2. V dropped 2 bases and J dropped 5; count of bases not matched to a gene: 2. Per germline, CDR1 SGHAT and CDR2 FQNNGV. The CDR3 sequence is 14 residues long. CDR3 region: CASSLLAGGNEQYF. The DNA for the CDR3 is TGTGCCAGCAGCTTACTAGCGGGAGGCAACGAGCAGTACTTC. Filled out from reference TRBV11-2 and TRBJ2-7, the complete variable domain reads EAGVAQSPRYKIIEKRQSVAFWCNPISGHATLYWYQQILGQGPKLLIQFQNNGVVDDSQLPKDRFSAERLKGVDSTLKIQPAKLEDSAVYLCASSLLAGGNEQYFGPGTRLTVT.

This rearrangement joins TRBV30 to TRBJ2-4; possible D gene TRBD1, 6 bases. V lost 4 bases to trimming and J lost 8 bases, with 18 bases between them. This CDR3 is built from 14 residues. Per the germline V gene, CDR1 is GTSNPN and CDR2 is SVGIG (reference sequence). The chain's CDR3 is CAWMSGRGVDIQYF. As DNA, the CDR3 is TGTGCCTGGATGTCGGGCAGGGGAGTAGACATTCAGTACTTC.